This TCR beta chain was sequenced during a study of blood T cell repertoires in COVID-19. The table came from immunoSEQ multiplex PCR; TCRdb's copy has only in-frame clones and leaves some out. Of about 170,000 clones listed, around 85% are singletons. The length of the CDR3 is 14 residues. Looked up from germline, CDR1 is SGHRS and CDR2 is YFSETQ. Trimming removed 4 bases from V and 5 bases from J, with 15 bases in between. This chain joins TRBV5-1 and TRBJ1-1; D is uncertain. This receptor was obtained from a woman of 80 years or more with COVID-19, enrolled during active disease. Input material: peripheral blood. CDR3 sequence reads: CASSPSGRGTEAFF. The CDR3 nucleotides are TGCGCCAGCAGCCCGAGTGGGCGGGGAACTGAAGCTTTCTTT.